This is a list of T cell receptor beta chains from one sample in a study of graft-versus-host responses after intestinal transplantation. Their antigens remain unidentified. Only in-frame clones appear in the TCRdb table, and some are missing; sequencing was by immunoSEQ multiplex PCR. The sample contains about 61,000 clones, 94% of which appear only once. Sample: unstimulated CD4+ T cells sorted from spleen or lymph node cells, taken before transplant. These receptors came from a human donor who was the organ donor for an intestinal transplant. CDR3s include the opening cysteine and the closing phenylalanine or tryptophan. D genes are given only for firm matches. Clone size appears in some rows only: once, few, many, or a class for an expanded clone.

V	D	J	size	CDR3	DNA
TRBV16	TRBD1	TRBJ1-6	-	CASSQGTGYNSPLHF	TGTGCCAGCAGCCAAGGGACAGGCTATAATTCACCCCTCCACTTT
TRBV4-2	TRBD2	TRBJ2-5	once	CASSQDTSGGETQYF	TGTGCCAGCAGCCAAGATACTAGCGGGGGGGAGACCCAGTACTTC
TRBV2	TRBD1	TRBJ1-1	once	CASRTGQGTTEAFF	TGTGCCAGCAGGACCGGACAGGGAACCACTGAAGCTTTCTTT
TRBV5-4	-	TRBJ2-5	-	CASSLGGQETQYF	TGTGCCAGCAGCTTAGGAGGACAAGAGACCCAGTACTTC
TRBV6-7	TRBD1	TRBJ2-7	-	CASSTRTGVAYEQYF	TGTGCCAGCAGTACGCGGACAGGGGTAGCCTACGAGCAGTACTTC
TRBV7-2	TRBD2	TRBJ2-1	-	CASVTGGSYNEQFF	TGTGCCAGCGTTACGGGGGGCTCCTACAATGAGCAGTTCTTC
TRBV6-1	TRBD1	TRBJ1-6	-	CASSVATGGAGNSPLHF	TGTGCCAGCAGTGTTGCGACAGGGGGCGCCGGTAATTCACCCCTCCACTTT
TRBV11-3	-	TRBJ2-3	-	CASSYRVPDTQYF	TGTGCCAGCAGTTACAGGGTTCCAGATACGCAGTATTTT
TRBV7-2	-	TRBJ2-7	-	CASSSRRAQGNYEQYF	TGTGCCAGCAGCTCAAGGAGGGCGCAGGGGAATTACGAGCAGTACTTC
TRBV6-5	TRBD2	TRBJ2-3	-	CASSYFRTRDTQYF	TGTGCCAGCAGTTACTTTAGGACTAGGGATACGCAGTATTTT
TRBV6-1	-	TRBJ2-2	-	CASSAQGWTGELFF	TGTGCCAGCAGTGCCCAGGGGTGGACCGGGGAGCTGTTTTTT
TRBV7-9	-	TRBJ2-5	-	CASSVAGTAGTQYF	TGTGCCAGCAGCGTGGCGGGGACAGCCGGGACCCAGTACTTC
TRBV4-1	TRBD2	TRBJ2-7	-	CASSRGLAKNEQYF	TGCGCCAGCAGCCGGGGACTAGCGAAAAACGAGCAGTACTTC
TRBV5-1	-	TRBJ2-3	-	CASSSTLDTQYF	TGCGCCAGCAGCTCCACTTTGGATACGCAGTATTTT
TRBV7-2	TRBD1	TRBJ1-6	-	CASSTPGTGNSPLHF	TGTGCCAGCAGTACTCCCGGGACAGGGAACTCACCCCTCCACTTT
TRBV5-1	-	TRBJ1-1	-	CASSLAGLGGPEAFF	TGCGCCAGCAGCTTGGCCGGGTTGGGTGGGCCTGAAGCTTTCTTT
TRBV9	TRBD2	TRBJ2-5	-	CASSVDGRGETQYF	TGTGCCAGCAGCGTAGACGGGAGGGGAGAGACCCAGTACTTC
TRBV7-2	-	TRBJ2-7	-	CASSLGVGYEQYF	TGTGCCAGCAGCTTAGGAGTGGGTTACGAGCAGTACTTC
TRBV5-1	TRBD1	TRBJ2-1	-	CASSAIGTGRNEQFF	TGCGCCAGCAGCGCTATTGGGACAGGGAGAAATGAGCAGTTCTTC
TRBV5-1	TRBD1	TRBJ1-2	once	CASSFDRGHGYTF	TGCGCCAGCAGCTTTGACAGGGGGCATGGCTACACCTTC
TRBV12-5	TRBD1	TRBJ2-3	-	CASGPGQGATDTQYF	TGTGCTAGTGGTCCAGGACAGGGGGCCACAGATACGCAGTATTTT
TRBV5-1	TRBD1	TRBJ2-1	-	CASSLNRGNEQFF	TGCGCCAGCAGCTTGAACAGGGGAAATGAGCAGTTCTTC